These 2 T cell receptor beta chains came from one sample sequenced in a study of T-cell reconstitution after alpha-beta-depleted transplantation in children. Preparation of the TCRbeta library involved a method that used unique molecular identifiers. TCRdb independently ran MiXCR on the PCR reads; one entry per CDR3 protein. The table includes around 110,000 distinct CDR3 sequences, 10% detected once. The sequencing here drew on PBMCs, taken before TCRalphabeta/CD19-depleted stem cell transplant. These receptors were obtained from a boy between 2 and 10 years old with acute lymphoblastic leukemia, due to receive a stem cell transplant.

CDR3 loop: CATSRQGGGKLFF. The CDR3 nucleotides read TGTGCCACCAGCAGGCAGGGGGGAGGAAAACTGTTTTTT. The chain is built from TRBV15 and TRBJ1-4; 7 nucleotides agree with TRBD1. V was clipped by 3 bases and J by 10 bases; unmatched bases: 5. Germline CDR1 reads LNHNV; CDR2 reads YYDKDF (reference sequence). The CDR3 is 13 amino acids.

The chain employs TRBV7-6 and TRBJ1-2, with TRBD1 matching over 11 bases. Unmatched junction bases numbered 7, after V lost 5 bases and J lost 8 bases. Germline assignment: CDR1 SGHVS and CDR2 FNYEAQ. The CDR3 loop spans 14 amino acids. Here the CDR3 DNA reads TGTGCCAGCAGCGGGGGACAGGGGGAGCGCGGCTACACCTTC. Translating gives CASSGGQGERGYTF.